This T cell receptor beta chain was recorded in a study of cytomegalovirus exposure and HLA in healthy donors. Study results and limitations: There were some public TCRs occurring in many donors, but most TCR sequences were rare. In a later analysis, TCR beta V- and J-gene trimming showed a link to a missense DCLRE1C variant. Sequencing depth roughly uniform across donors was assumed in presence/absence analyses. Later analysis showed most CMV-associated TCR beta chains appearing HLA-restricted.

The study ran its PCR with 60 Vbeta and 13 Jbeta primers. Sequencing used immunoSEQ multiplex PCR; TCRdb keeps in-frame clones, though not all of them. The sample lists around 130,000 clones; more than 65% were seen once. CDR3 size: 13 residues. The germline V gene has CDR1 SGHTA and CDR2 FQGNSA. To note about this clone: Its target is not known.

The gene calls are TRBV7-2 and TRBJ2-5, with unresolved D. The better agreement between TRBJ2-7 and the DNA end casts doubt on the J call. This sequence originates from a man in his late teens or twenties in good health and CMV-seropositive. The specimen sequenced was PBMCs. The chain's CDR3 is CASSQPYNYEQYF. The CDR3 nucleotides are TGTGCCAGCAGCCAACCGTATAACTACGAGCAGTACTTC.